A single sample gave rise to the 16 T cell receptor beta chains below, sequenced in a study of metastatic and nonmetastatic thyroid tumors. MiXCR re-clonotyped the PCR reads for TCRdb. The sample has about 85,000 clones, 8% to 9.5% seen once. Thyroid surgery was preceded by no treatment in any patient. Input material: blood. These receptors came from a female donor with papillary thyroid cancer or a benign thyroid nodule (not recorded which). Some clones in this sample may be carry-over from other donors' samples.

The V and J genes are TRBV5-6 and TRBJ1-6; D is uncertain. Germline V lookup: CDR1 SGHDT, CDR2 YYEEEE. With 0 bases removed from V and 17 bases from J, the gap between germline ends came to 15 bases. The CDR3 is 13 amino acids. CDR3 sequence reads: CASSLARSSTIHF. In nucleotides, the CDR3 is TGTGCCAGCAGCTTGGCCCGGAGTTCAACCATCCACTTT.

This clone occurred many times. The rearrangement uses TRBV20-1 and TRBJ1-3; D not certain. V was cut by 3 bases and J by 1 base, with 7 bases left in between. There are 13 residues in the CDR3. CDR1 and CDR2 (germline): DFQATT, SNEGSKA (reference sequence). CDR3 sequence: CSARHGSGNTIYF. The CDR3 nucleotides read TGCAGTGCTAGGCACGGATCTGGAAACACCATATATTTT.

This clone was observed at least ten times. The chain joins TRBV14 to TRBJ2-7, with D possibly being TRBD1 (6 bases). The CDR3 loop spans 17 amino acids. V lost 1 base and J lost 3, with 19 bases in between. CDR1 SGHDN and CDR2 FVKESK come from the germline V gene. The CDR3 DNA reads as TGTGCCAGCAGCCAAGGTCAGGGGCGGCCTAAGAACTACGAGCAGTACTTC. Its translation is CASSQGQGRPKNYEQYF.

In its sample, this clone was seen a few times. Being one base from a much bigger clone, this may be a read error. V usage is TRBV2 and J usage is TRBJ2-5, with no clear D. The CDR3 totals 14 residues. Germline V gene sequence: CDR1 SNHLY, CDR2 FYNNEI. V lost 4 bases to trimming and J lost 1 base, with 10 bases between them. The CDR3 nucleotides are TGTGCCAGCAGTGCACGGCGGTCCCAAGAGACCCAGTACTTC. Its translation: CASSARRSQETQYF.

Ten or more counts support this clone. The V and J genes are TRBV7-3 and TRBJ2-7; 7 nucleotides agree with TRBD1. Germline values: CDR1 SGHTA, CDR2 FQGTGA. V shed 2 bases, J shed 3 bases, and the junction held 7 bases outside the gene matches. CDR3 length equals 15 residues. The DNA of the CDR3 is TGTGCCAGCAGCTTAGAACAGGGGAATTTCTACGAGCAGTACTTC. Its protein product is CASSLEQGNFYEQYF.

This clone was seen at least ten times. CDR3 residues: CASGTNYGYTF. CDR3 DNA: TGTGCCAGCGGGACAAACTATGGCTACACCTTC. This chain links TRBV2 with TRBJ1-2; possibly TRBD1 for D (6 bases). Trimming cost V 8 bases and J 2 bases, with 6 bases left between them. The CDR3 is 11 amino acids. Germline values: CDR1 SNHLY, CDR2 FYNNEI.

Many counts were recorded for this clone. The chain has TRBV9 and TRBJ1-3; no definite D call. Germline CDR1 SGDLS, CDR2 YYNGEE. This CDR3 has 15 residues. The ends were cut back, 0 bases at V and 4 bases at J, with 11 bases in the middle. The CDR3 sequence is CASSVGVLEGNTIYF. CDR3 coding DNA: TGTGCCAGCAGCGTAGGGGTATTGGAAGGAAACACCATATATTTT.

This clone appeared many times. Other DNA sequences in this specimen translate into the identical CDR3. The chain couples TRBV7-2 to TRBJ2-1; TRBD2 matches at 8 bases. The CDR3 has 14 amino acids. J gave up 5 bases and V 5 bases, and 5 bases lay outside the gene matches. From germline, CDR1 is SGHTA and CDR2 FQGNSA. The CDR3, as DNA: TGTGCCAGCAGCCCGGGGGGGGGCCACAATGAGCAGTTCTTC. It yields the protein CASSPGGGHNEQFF.

This clone was seen repeatedly, ten times or more. The rearrangement uses TRBV24-1 and TRBJ2-5; TRBD1 or TRBD2 may be the D gene (5 bases each). V was pared by 3 bases and J by 5 bases, with 24 bases between. CDR1 and CDR2 from the germline V gene are KGHDR and SFDVKD. This CDR3 has 18 amino acids. The CDR3 protein is CATSDRVSGSGYEETQYF. CDR3 nucleotides: TGTGCCACCAGTGATCGCGTGTCAGGGAGCGGATACGAGGAGACCCAGTACTTC.

This clone was detected ten times or more. The genes are TRBV2 and TRBJ2-1; D not resolved. Germline loops: CDR1 SNHLY, CDR2 FYNNEI. The ends were cut back, 6 bases at V and 5 bases at J, with 26 bases in the middle. CDR3 length: 18 amino acids. The CDR3 DNA sequence: TGTGCCAGCAGCGGCCCGGGCCTTCAACGGATAAGGGACAATGAGCAGTTCTTC. This encodes CASSGPGLQRIRDNEQFF.

This clone was recorded a few times. A much more abundant neighbour one base away suggests this may be a read error. The CDR3 DNA reads TGTGCCAGTAGTACACAGGGCAATCATCCCCAGCATTTT. It is translated as CASSTQGNHPQHF. The chain employs TRBV19 and TRBJ1-5; possible D gene TRBD1, 6 bases. In germline, CDR1 is LNHDA, CDR2 SQIVND (reference sequence). This CDR3 has 13 residues.

This clone was observed at least ten times. The CDR3 loop reads CASSRTANYGYTF. Written as DNA, the CDR3 is TGCGCCAGCAGTCGGACAGCTAACTATGGCTACACCTTC. The chain joins TRBV10-1 to TRBJ1-2; D might be TRBD1 (6 bases). V was shortened by 5 bases and J by 0 bases, with 7 bases between the two germline ends. Germline lookup yields CDR1 WNHNN and CDR2 SYGVQD (reference sequence). This CDR3 comprises 13 residues.

There are many counts of this clone. The genes are TRBV19 and TRBJ2-4; possibly TRBD1 for D (6 bases). The CDR3 length is 15 residues. Germline V lookup: CDR1 LNHDA, CDR2 SQIVND (reference sequence). With 3 bases removed from V and 6 bases from J, the gap between germline ends came to 15 bases. In nucleotides, the CDR3 is TGTGCCAGTAGTATTGGACAAGGGGGAGCAAACATTCAGTACTTC. Encoded protein: CASSIGQGGANIQYF.

In regard to this clone: The missing conserved phenylalanine or tryptophan at the end of this CDR3 makes a read error likely. The rearrangement links TRBV5-5 to TRBJ2-5; 9 nucleotides line up with TRBD2. The J segment lost 1 base and the V segment lost 0 bases, leaving 7 bases of the junction unmatched. Germline loops: CDR1 SGHKS, CDR2 YYEKEE (reference sequence). The CDR3 length is 17 residues. In DNA form, the CDR3 reads TGTGCCAGCAGCTTGGTGGCTAGCGGGGTAGCCCAAGAGACCCAGTACCTC. Translated: CASSLVASGVAQETQYL.

The sample holds a few counts of this clone. Given a much more abundant clone one base away, this may be a read error. The genes are TRBV19 and TRBJ2-1; the D is unclear. V lost 4 bases and J lost 12, with 13 bases in between. This CDR3 spans 12 amino acids. Per the germline V gene, CDR1 is LNHDA and CDR2 is SQIVND (reference sequence). DNA of the CDR3: TGTGCCAGTAGTACCTATGCGGTAGGGCAGTTCTTC. Amino acids: CASSTYAVGQFF. The full variable domain, its missing parts supplied by reference TRBV19 and TRBJ2-1, is DGGITQSPKYLFRKEGQNVTLSCEQNLNHDAMYWYRQDPGQGLRLIYYSQIVNDFQKGDIAEGYSVSREKKESFPLTVTSAQKNPTAFYLCASSTYAVGQFFGPGTRLTVL.

The V gene is TRBV5-1, the J gene TRBJ2-7; D may be TRBD1 or TRBD2 (5 bases each). V shed 1 base and J shed 3 bases, with 14 bases lying between them. The CDR3 is 15 amino acids. CDR1 and CDR2 (germline): SGHRS, YFSETQ. The chain's CDR3 is CASSLSQGDVYEQYF. CDR3 in DNA: TGCGCCAGCAGCTTGTCTCAGGGAGATGTCTACGAGCAGTACTTC. The full variable domain, completed using reference TRBV5-1 and TRBJ2-7, is KAGVTQTPRYLIKTRGQQVTLSCSPISGHRSVSWYQQTPGQGLQFLFEYFSETQRNKGNFPGRFSGRQFSNSRSEMNVSTLELGDSALYLCASSLSQGDVYEQYFGPGTRLTVT.